This T cell receptor beta chain was captured by sequencing in a study of T cell changes during pregnancy in multiple sclerosis. The protocol was immunoSEQ multiplex PCR, while the TCRdb copy is restricted to in-frame clones and leaves out a portion. The table shows around 110,000 clones, with about 89% occurring only once. This CDR3 is 15 amino acids long. V lost 2 bases, J lost 1 base, and 9 bases lay in between. The V gene's germline CDR1 is KGHSH and CDR2 LQKENI. This clonotype originated in a female donor with multiple sclerosis, enrolled in a pregnancy study. The chain combines TRBV18 with TRBJ1-5, with unresolved D. The material was peripheral blood, obtained before pregnancy. CDR3 DNA: TGTGCCAGCTCACCAAGTACGGGGAGCAATCAGCCCCAGCATTTT. Translated: CASSPSTGSNQPQHF.